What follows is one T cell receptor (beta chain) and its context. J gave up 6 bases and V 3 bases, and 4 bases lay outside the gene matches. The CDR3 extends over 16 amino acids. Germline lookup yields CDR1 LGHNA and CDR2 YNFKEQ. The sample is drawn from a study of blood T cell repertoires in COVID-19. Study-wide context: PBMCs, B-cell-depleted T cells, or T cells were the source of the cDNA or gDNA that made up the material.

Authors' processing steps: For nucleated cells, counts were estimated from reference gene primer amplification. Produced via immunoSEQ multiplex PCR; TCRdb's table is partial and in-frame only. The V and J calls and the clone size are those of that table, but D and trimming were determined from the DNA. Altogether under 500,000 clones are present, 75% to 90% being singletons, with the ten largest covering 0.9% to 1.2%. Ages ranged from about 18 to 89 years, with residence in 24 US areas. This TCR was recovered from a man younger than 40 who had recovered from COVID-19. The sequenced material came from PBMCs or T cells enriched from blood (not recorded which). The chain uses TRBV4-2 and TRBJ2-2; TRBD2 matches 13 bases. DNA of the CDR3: TGTGCCAGCAGCCAGATACTAGCGGGAGGGCCCGGGGAGCTGTTTTTT. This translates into CASSQILAGGPGELFF.